This T cell receptor (beta chain) was sequenced during a study of TIL therapy for anti-PD-1-resistant metastatic lung cancer (dated by TCRdb to the early 2020s). Background on the whole study: Tumors were collected before any PD-1/PD-L1 blockade, after which patients were given nivolumab, and patients who progressed were given lymphodepletion, an infusion of expanded TIL and IL-2. Enrolled patients had a median age of 54 years (range roughly 38-80) and a median tumor PD-L1 proportion score of over 5.5%. The cohort was composed predominantly of lung adenocarcinoma, with a few EGFR-mutant and two ALK-rearranged tumors included, and half of patients were identified as current or former smokers. Across the cohort, whole-exome sequencing showed a median non-synonymous tumor mutation burden of roughly 1.5 mutations per megabase. Tumor and peripheral blood T cell receptor beta sequencing was used to track clonotypes across tumor, expanded TIL product and serial blood samples. Study-wide findings and limitations: The study protocol defined all tumor marker inferences as exploratory. Infused TIL clonotypes partially replaced the baseline peripheral repertoire then decayed over months, with no apparent association between persistence and response. Generalizability was limited because the cohort was highly selected, with more treatment-naive, never-smoker and oncogene-addicted patients included than is typical.

Relative to germline, V is missing 0 bases and J is missing 2 bases, with 0 bases of the junction outside any gene match. Sequences SGHRS (CDR1) and YFSETQ (CDR2) are obtained from the germline V gene. The CDR3 spans 14 residues, from the cysteine through the phenylalanine. This entry keeps only the CDR3 DNA: 42 bases, framed from base 1. This specimen's time point label, interpreted: pre-treatment sample, taken before nivolumab and TIL therapy. A phase I trial run at two centers enrolled adults with stage 4 NSCLC between 2017 and January 2020. The samples were drawn from an open-label, single-arm phase I trial testing tumor-infiltrating lymphocyte therapy combined with nivolumab in advanced non-small cell lung cancer. Blood mononuclear cells from EDTA tubes were separated on a Ficoll gradient and snap-frozen as pellets, and DNA was extracted from the cells using a Qiagen mini-prep kit. TCR beta CDR3 regions were amplified from genomic DNA by bias-controlled multiplex PCR with the immunoSEQ v3 hsTCRB kit. TCR libraries were sequenced on an Illumina NextSeq 500 to roughly 2 million read pairs for survey level or roughly 5-6.5 million for deep level. In the source study's methods: V, D and J genes were assigned, non-productive sequences were removed, and clonality was reported by immunoSEQ Analyzer software. Repertoires were compared by productive Simpson clonality and by the Morisita overlap index of productive TRB rearrangements between infused TIL and blood. Absolute clonotype counts in blood were estimated by multiplying the lymphocyte count by the CD3+ fraction and by the productive frequency of the clone. The table was pulled from immuneACCESS by TCRdb, which kept in-frame rearrangements only. Such tables lose some clones; where checked, under half of the loss comes from unresolved V genes, and the rest has no known cause. That table furnishes V, J and clone size, whereas the DNA furnished D and trimming. The sample table contains some 45,000 clones; only one count was recorded for around 86% of them. The ten largest account for around 5% of the sample.

Regarding this clone: This clone's antigen is unknown. One base away there is no much larger clone; base qualities are not given.

The sample in question was blood, obtained at baseline. This receptor was identified in a person aged 25-80 years with non-small cell lung cancer. The V and J segments used are TRBV5-1 and TRBJ2-3; 7 bases in the junction line up with TRBD2. Here is the DNA: TGCGCCAGCAGCTTGGGACTAGCCACAGATACGCAGTATTTT. Translation gives CASSLGLATDTQYF.